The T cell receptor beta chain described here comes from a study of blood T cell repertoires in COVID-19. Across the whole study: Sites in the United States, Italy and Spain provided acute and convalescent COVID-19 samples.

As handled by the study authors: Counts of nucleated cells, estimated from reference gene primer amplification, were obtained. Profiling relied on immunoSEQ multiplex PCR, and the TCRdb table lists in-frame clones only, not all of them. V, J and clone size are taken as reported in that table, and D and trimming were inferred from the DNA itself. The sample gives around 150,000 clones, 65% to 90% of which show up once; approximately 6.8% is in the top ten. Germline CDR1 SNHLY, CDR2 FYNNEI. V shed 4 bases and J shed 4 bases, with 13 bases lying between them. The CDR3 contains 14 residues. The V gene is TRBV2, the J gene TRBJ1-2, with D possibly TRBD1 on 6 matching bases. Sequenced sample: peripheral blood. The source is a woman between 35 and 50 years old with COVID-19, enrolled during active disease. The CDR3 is CASSVGRGSYGYTF. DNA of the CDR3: TGTGCCAGCAGTGTGGGCAGGGGTTCCTATGGCTACACCTTC.